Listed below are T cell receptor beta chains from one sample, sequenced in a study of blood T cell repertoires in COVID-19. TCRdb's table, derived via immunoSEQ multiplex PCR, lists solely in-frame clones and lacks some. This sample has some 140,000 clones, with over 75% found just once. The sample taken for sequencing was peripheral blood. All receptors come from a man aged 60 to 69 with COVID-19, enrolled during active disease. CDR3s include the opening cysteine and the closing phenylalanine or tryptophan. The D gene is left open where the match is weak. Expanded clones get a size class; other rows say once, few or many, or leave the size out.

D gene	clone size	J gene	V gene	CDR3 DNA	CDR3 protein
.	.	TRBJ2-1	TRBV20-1	TGCAGTGCTAGTTTCTTCCCCAATGAGCAGTTCTTC	CSASFFPNEQFF
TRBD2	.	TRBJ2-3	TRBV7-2	TGTGCCAGCAGCTATGGACTAGCGGGGGGGACAGATACGCAGTATTTT	CASSYGLAGGTDTQYF
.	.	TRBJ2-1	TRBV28	TGTGCCAGCAATAGTTTGAACAATGAGCAGTTCTTC	CASNSLNNEQFF
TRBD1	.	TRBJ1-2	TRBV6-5	TGTGCCAGCACCGACAGGGGAAACTATGGCTACACCTTC	CASTDRGNYGYTF
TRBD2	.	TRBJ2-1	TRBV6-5	TGTGCCAGCAGGCGACTAGCGGGAGGGATGAATGAGCAGTTCTTC	CASRRLAGGMNEQFF
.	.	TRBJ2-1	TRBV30	TGTGCCTGGAGTACGGGGGTCTATGAGCAGTTCTTC	CAWSTGVYEQFF
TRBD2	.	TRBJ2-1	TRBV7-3	TGTGCCAGCAGCTTAAACGGGGGGGAGTACAATGAGCAGTTCTTC	CASSLNGGEYNEQFF
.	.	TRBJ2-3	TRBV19	TGTGCCAGCCGCGACAACTGGGGGGATATCACAGATACGCAGTATTTT	CASRDNWGDITDTQYF
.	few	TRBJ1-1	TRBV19	TGTGCCAGTAGTAGCCCCGGTGTCTTCACTGAAGCTTTCTTT	CASSSPGVFTEAFF
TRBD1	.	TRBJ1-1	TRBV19	TGTGCCAGTAGTATAAGCGGTCGGCAGGGGGCTTTGAACACTGAAGCTTTCTTT	CASSISGRQGALNTEAFF
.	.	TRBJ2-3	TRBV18	TGTGCCAGCTCACCAGCGGGCGATACGCAGTATTTT	CASSPAGDTQYF
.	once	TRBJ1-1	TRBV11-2	TGTGCCAGCAGCTCCATGGAGGACAGATTAAACACTGAAGCTTTCTTT	CASSSMEDRLNTEAFF
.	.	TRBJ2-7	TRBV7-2	TGTGCCAGCAGTTCAGTCGGAGTGGGTGAGCAGTACTTC	CASSSVGVGEQYF
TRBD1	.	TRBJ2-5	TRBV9	TGTGCCAGTAGCAGGGGACAGGGGGGGCAAGAGACCCAGTACTTC	CASSRGQGGQETQYF
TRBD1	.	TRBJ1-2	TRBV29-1	TGCAGCGTTGGGGGCCGACAGGGAAACTATGGCTACACCTTC	CSVGGRQGNYGYTF
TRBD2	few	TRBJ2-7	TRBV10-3	TGTGCCATCAGTGTGTGGACTAGCAGCGAGCAGTACTTC	CAISVWTSSEQYF
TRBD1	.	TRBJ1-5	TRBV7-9	TGTGCCAGCAGCTTAGGAGAAGGGGGGACAGTGTTTCAGCCCCAGCATTTT	CASSLGEGGTVFQPQHF
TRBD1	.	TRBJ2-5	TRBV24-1	TGTGCCACCAGTCAGTCGGGACAGGGGCTGCAAGAGACCCAGTACTTC	CATSQSGQGLQETQYF
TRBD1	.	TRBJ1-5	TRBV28	TGTGCCAGCAGTAGGACAGGGCAGCTCAATCAGCCCCAGCATTTT	CASSRTGQLNQPQHF
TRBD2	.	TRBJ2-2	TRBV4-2	TGTGCCAGCAGCCAGAGACCCGGGACTAGACAAGTCGGGGAGAACACCGGGGAGCTGTTTTTT	CASSQRPGTRQVGENTGELFF
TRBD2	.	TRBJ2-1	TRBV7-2	TGTGCCAGCAGCACGGGACTAGCGGGAGGAAAGTTCTTC	CASSTGLAGGKFF
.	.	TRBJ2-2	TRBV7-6	TGTGCCAGCAGACCGCCGGGTCTGAACACCGGGGAGCTGTTTTTT	CASRPPGLNTGELFF
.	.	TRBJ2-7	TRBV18	TGTGCCAGCTCACCACCCGGGACACCTAAATACGAGCAGTACTTC	CASSPPGTPKYEQYF
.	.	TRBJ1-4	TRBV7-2	TGTGCCAGCAGCTTAATGCAGGCAACTAATGAAAAACTGTTTTTT	CASSLMQATNEKLFF
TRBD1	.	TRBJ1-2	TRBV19	TGTGCCAGTAGCCTTGGAGGACAGGGGGCGCTTGGCTACACCTTC	CASSLGGQGALGYTF
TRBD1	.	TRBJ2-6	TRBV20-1	TGCAGTGCTAGTTATTTGGGACAGGTGAACTCTGGGGCCAACGTCCTGACTTTC	CSASYLGQVNSGANVLTF
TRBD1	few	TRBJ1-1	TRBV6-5	TGTGCCAGCAGGACAGGGACCATGAACACTGAAGCTTTCTTT	CASRTGTMNTEAFF
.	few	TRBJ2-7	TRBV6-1	TGTGCCAGCAGTGAGAGGAGGGACAGTTCCTACGAGCAGTACTTC	CASSERRDSSYEQYF